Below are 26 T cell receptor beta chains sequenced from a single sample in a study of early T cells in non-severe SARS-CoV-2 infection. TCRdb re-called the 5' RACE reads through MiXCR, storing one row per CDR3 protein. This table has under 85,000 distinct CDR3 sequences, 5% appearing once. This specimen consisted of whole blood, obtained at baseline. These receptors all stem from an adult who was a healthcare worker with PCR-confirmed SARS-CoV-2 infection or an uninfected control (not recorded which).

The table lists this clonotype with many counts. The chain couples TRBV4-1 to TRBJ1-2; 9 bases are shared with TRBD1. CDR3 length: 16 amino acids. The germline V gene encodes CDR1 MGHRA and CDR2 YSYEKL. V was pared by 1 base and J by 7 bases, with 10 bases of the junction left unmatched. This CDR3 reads CASSQVGTGYPSGYTF. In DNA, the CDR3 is TGCGCCAGCAGCCAAGTTGGGACAGGGTATCCATCTGGCTACACCTTC.

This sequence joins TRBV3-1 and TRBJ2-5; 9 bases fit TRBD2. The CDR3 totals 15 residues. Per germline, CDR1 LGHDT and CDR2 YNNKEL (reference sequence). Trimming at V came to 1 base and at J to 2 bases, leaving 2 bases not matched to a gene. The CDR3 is CASSQGLAGQETQYF. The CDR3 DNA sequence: TGTGCCAGCAGCCAAGGTCTAGCGGGACAAGAGACCCAGTACTTC.

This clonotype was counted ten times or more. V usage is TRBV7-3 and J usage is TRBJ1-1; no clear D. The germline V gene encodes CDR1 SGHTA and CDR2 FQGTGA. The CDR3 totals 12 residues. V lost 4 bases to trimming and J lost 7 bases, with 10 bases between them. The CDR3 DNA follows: TGTGCCAGCAGCTCTGTGCCGGGTGAAGCTTTCTTT. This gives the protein CASSSVPGEAFF.

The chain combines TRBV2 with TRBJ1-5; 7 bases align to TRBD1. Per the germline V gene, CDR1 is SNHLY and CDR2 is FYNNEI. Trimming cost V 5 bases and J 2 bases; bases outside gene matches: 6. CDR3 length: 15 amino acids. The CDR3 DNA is TGTGCCAGCAGTAGAGGGGGCGCGGGCAATCAGCCCCAGCATTTT. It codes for CASSRGGAGNQPQHF.

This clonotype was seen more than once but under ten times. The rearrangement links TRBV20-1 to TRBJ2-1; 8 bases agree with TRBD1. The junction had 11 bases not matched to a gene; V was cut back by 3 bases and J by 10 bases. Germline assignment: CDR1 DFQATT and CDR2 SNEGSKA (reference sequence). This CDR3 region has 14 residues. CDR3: CSASGDRGRWEQFF. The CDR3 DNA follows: TGCAGTGCTAGTGGTGACAGGGGACGTTGGGAGCAGTTCTTC.

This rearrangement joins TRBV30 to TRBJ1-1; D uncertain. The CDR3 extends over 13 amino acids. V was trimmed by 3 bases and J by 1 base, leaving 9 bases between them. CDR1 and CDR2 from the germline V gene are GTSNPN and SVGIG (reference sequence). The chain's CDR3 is CAWRREGNTEAFF. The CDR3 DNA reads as TGTGCCTGGAGGCGGGAAGGGAACACTGAAGCTTTCTTT.

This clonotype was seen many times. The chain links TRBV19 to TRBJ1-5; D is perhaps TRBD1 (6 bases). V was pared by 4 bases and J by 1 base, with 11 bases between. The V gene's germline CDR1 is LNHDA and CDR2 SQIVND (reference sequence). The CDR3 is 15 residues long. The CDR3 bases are TGTGCCAGTAGTACCCTTCAGGGGAGCAATCAGCCCCAGCATTTT. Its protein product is CASSTLQGSNQPQHF.

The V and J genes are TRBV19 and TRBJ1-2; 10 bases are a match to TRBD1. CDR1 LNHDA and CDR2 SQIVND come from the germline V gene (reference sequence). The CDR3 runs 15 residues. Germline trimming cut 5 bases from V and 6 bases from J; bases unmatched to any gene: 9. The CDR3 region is CASSVALGQGHGYTF. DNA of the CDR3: TGTGCCAGTAGTGTAGCACTGGGACAGGGGCATGGCTACACCTTC.

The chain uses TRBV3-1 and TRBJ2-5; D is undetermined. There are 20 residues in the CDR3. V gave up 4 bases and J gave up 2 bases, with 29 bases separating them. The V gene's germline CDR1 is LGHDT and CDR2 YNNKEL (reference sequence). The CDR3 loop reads CASSPKTDFIPPSLQETQYF. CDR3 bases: TGTGCCAGCAGCCCCAAGACGGATTTTATTCCCCCATCTCTACAAGAGACCCAGTACTTC.

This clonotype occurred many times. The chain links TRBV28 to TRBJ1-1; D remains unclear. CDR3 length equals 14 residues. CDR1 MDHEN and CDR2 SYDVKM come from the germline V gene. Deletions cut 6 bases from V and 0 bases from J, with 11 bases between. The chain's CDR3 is CASRQQEMNTEAFF. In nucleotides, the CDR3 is TGTGCCAGCAGGCAGCAAGAAATGAACACTGAAGCTTTCTTT.

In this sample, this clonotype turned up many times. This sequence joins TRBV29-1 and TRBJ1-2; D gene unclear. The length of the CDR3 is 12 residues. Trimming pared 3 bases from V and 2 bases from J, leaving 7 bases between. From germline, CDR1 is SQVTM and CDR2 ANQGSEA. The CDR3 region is CSVEFGNYGYTF. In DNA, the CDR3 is TGCAGCGTTGAGTTTGGCAACTATGGCTACACCTTC.

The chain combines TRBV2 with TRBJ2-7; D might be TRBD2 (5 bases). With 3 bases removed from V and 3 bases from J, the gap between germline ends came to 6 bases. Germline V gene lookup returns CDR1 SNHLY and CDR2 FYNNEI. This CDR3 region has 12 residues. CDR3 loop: CASSEEVYEQYF. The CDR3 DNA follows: TGTGCCAGCAGTGAGGAGGTCTACGAGCAGTACTTC.

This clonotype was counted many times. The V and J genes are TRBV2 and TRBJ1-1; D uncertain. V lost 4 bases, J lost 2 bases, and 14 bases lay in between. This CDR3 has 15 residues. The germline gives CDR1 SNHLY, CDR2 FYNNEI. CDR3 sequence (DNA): TGTGCCAGCAGTGTAGGTGGCGGAATAAACACTGAAGCTTTCTTT. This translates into CASSVGGGINTEAFF.

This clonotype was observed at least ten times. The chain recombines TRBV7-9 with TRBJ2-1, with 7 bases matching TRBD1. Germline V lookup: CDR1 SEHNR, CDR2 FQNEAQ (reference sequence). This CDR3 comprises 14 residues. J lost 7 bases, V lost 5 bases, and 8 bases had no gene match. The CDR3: CASSPRGQENEQFF. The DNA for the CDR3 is TGTGCCAGCAGCCCCCGCGGACAGGAAAATGAGCAGTTCTTC. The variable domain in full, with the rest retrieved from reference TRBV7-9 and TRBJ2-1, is DTGVSQNPRHKITKRGQNVTFRCDPISEHNRLYWYRQTLGQGPEFLTYFQNEAQLEKSRLLSDRFSAERPKGSFSTLEIQRTEQGDSAMYLCASSPRGQENEQFFGPGTRLTVL.

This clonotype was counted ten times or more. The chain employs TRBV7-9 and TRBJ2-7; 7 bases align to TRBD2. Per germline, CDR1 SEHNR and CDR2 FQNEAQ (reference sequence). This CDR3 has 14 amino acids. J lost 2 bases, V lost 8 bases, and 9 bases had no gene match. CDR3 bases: TGTGCCAGCCTCCTTGCGGGAGTTACCTACGAGCAGTACTTC. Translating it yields CASLLAGVTYEQYF.

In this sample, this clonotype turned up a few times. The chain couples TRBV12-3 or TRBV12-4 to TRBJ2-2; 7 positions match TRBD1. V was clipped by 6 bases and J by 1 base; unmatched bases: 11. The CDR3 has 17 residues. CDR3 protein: CASRGMTGSGNTGELFF. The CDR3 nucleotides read TGTGCCAGCAGGGGAATGACAGGGAGCGGGAACACCGGGGAGCTGTTTTTT.

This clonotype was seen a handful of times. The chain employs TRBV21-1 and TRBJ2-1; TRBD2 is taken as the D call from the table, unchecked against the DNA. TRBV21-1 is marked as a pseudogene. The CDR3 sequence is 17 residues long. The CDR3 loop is CASKYLREGTSYNEQFF. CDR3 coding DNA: TGTGCCAGCAAGTATCTGCGGGAGGGCACATCCTACAATGAGCAGTTCTTC.

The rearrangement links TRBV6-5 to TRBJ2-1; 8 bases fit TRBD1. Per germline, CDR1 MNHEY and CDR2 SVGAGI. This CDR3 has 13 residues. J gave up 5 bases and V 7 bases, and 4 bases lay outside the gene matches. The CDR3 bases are TGTGCCAGCACGCACAGGGGGAACAATGAGCAGTTCTTC. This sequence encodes CASTHRGNNEQFF.

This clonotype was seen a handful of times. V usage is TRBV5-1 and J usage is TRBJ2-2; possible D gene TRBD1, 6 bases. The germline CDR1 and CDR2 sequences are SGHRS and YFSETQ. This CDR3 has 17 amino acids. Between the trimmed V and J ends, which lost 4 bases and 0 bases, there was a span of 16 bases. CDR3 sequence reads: CASSPTPQGSNTGELFF. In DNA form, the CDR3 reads TGCGCCAGCAGCCCCACCCCGCAGGGGTCGAACACCGGGGAGCTGTTTTTT.

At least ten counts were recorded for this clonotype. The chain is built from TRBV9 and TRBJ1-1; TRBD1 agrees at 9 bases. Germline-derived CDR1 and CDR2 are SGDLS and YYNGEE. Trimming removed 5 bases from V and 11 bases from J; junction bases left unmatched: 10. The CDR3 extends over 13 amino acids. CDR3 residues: CASSHGQGREAFF. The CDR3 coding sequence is TGTGCCAGCAGTCATGGACAGGGGCGGGAGGCTTTCTTT.

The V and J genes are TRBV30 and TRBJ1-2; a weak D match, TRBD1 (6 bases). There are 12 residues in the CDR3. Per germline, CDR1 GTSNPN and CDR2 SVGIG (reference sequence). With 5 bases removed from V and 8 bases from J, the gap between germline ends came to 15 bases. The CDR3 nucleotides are TGTGCCTGGTCGACCGGGACACCGGGCTACACCTTC. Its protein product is CAWSTGTPGYTF.

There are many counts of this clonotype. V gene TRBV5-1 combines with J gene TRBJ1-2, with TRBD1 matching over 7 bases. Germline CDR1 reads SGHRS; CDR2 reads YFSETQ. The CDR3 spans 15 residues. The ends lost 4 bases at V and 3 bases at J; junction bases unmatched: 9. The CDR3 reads CASSPLEGADYGYTF. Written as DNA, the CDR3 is TGCGCCAGCAGCCCGCTGGAGGGGGCGGACTATGGCTACACCTTC. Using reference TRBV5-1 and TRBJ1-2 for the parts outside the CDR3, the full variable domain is KAGVTQTPRYLIKTRGQQVTLSCSPISGHRSVSWYQQTPGQGLQFLFEYFSETQRNKGNFPGRFSGRQFSNSRSEMNVSTLELGDSALYLCASSPLEGADYGYTFGSGTRLTVV.

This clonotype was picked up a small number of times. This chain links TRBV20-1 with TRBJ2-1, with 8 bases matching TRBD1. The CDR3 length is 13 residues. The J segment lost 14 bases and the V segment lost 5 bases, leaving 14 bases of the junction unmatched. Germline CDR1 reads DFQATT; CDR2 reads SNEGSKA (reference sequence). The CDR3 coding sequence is TGCAGTGCTCGGACAGGGACGGGTCAAAGGGAGTTCTTC. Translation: CSARTGTGQREFF.

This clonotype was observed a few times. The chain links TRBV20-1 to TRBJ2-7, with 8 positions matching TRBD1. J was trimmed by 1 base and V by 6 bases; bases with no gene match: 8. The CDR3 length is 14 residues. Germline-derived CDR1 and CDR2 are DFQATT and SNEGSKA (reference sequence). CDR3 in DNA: TGCAGTGCGGGACCAACAGGGGGATCCTACGAGCAGTACTTC. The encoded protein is CSAGPTGGSYEQYF.

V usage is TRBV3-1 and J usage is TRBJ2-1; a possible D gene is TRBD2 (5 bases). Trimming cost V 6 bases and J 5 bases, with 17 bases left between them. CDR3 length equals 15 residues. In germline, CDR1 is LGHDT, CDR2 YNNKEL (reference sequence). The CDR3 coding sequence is TGTGCCAGCAGACCCATAGCGAGTAACAACAATGAGCAGTTCTTC. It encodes CASRPIASNNNEQFF.

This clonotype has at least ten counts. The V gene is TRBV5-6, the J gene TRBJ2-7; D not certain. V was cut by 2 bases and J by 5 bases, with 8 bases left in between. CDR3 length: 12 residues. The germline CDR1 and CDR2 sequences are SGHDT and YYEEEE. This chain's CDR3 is CASSFERHEQYF. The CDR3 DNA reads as TGTGCCAGCAGCTTTGAACGCCACGAGCAGTACTTC. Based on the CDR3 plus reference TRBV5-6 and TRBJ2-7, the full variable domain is DAGVTQSPTHLIKTRGQQVTLRCSPKSGHDTVSWYQQALGQGPQFIFQYYEEEERQRGNFPDRFSGHQFPNYSSELNVNALLLGDSALYLCASSFERHEQYFGPGTRLTVT.